Listed below are T cell receptor beta chains from one sample, sequenced in a study of vaccination and CD4 T cells after COVID-19. TCRdb called the PCR reads again in MiXCR, with one record for every CDR3 protein. This sample has 25,000 or so distinct CDR3 sequences, with around 64% found just once. Their recognized antigens are unknown. The sequences come from CD4+ T cells from blood, cultured in vitro, collected after SARS-CoV-2 vaccination. All receptors come from a human donor who received a COVID-19 vaccine. The CDR3 runs from the conserved cysteine through the conserved F or W. The D gene is left open where the match is weak. Some rows mark clone size as missing; the rest say once, few, many or name a class of expanded clone.

-,TRBJ1-3,few,TRBV6-1,CASSKGAGNTIYF,TGTGCCAGCTCTAAAGGAGCTGGAAACACCATATATTTT
-,TRBJ1-4,-,TRBV10-3,CAISESAGRGNEKLFF,TGTGCCATCAGTGAGTCAGCCGGGAGGGGTAATGAAAAACTGTTTTTT
-,TRBJ1-1,once,TRBV3-1,CASSQEGSPEAFF,TGTGCCAGCAGCCAAGAGGGATCGCCTGAAGCTTTCTTT
TRBD1,TRBJ1-5,-,TRBV10-1,CASSESTDSGTGYGEMNQPQHF,TGCGCCAGCAGTGAGTCGACCGACTCGGGGACAGGGTATGGTGAGATGAATCAGCCCCAGCATTTT
-,TRBJ1-6,-,TRBV6-5,CASSYSSRSSYNSPLHF,TGTGCCAGCAGTTACTCGTCTCGGAGCTCCTATAATTCACCCCTCCACTTT
-,TRBJ1-1,-,TRBV20-1,CSASHGGYTEAFF,TGCAGTGCTTCGCATGGGGGGTACACTGAAGCTTTCTTT
-,TRBJ1-1,-,TRBV19,CASSKTTFNTEAFF,TGTGCCAGTAGTAAGACAACCTTTAACACTGAAGCTTTCTTT
-,TRBJ2-7,-,TRBV30,CAWSFAFSGEQYF,TGTGCCTGGAGTTTTGCGTTCTCGGGGGAGCAGTACTTC
-,TRBJ1-1,-,TRBV12-3/TRBV12-4,CASSLGRIYATEAFF,TGTGCCAGCAGTTTGGGGAGGATCTACGCCACTGAAGCTTTCTTT
-,TRBJ1-6,-,TRBV6-5,CASSFANSPLHF,TGTGCCAGCAGTTTTGCCAATTCACCCCTCCACTTT
-,TRBJ1-1,-,TRBV20-1,CSPLAGTKYTEAFF,TGCAGCCCACTGGCGGGGACCAAGTACACTGAAGCTTTCTTT
-,TRBJ1-5,few,TRBV20-1,CSALYGRLNLF,TGCAGTGCTTTGTACGGTAGACTCAACTTGTTT
TRBD2,TRBJ2-5,-,TRBV30,CAWSPGLAVQETQYF,TGTGCCTGGAGCCCGGGACTAGCGGTCCAAGAGACCCAGTACTTC
TRBD1,TRBJ1-1,-,TRBV20-1,CSARDTDRGTAFF,TGCAGTGCTAGAGATACGGACAGGGGAACAGCTTTCTTT
-,TRBJ2-7,-,TRBV6-1,CASSVSEGGVSVREQYF,TGTGCCAGCAGTGTCTCCGAAGGGGGGGTTTCGGTAAGGGAGCAGTACTTC
-,TRBJ1-5,-,TRBV12-3/TRBV12-4,CASKRGMREPQHF,TGTGCCAGCAAACGCGGGATGAGGGAGCCCCAGCATTTT
TRBD2,TRBJ2-1,-,TRBV6-1,CASGGTSGRYNEQFF,TGTGCCAGCGGGGGGACTAGCGGGCGATACAATGAGCAGTTCTTC
-,TRBJ1-2,few,TRBV30,CAWSKQGRDGYTF,TGTGCCTGGAGTAAACAGGGTCGGGATGGCTACACCTTC
-,TRBJ1-5,-,TRBV12-3/TRBV12-4,CASSPRRSDHRQPQHF,TGTGCCAGCAGTCCCCGTCGGTCCGATCATCGGCAGCCCCAGCATTTT
TRBD2,TRBJ2-2,-,TRBV2,CASSPERGANTGEPFF,TGTGCCAGCAGTCCTGAGCGGGGTGCGAACACCGGGGAGCCGTTTTTT
-,TRBJ1-5,-,TRBV19,CASSYRVNQPQHF,TGTGCCAGTAGCTACAGGGTCAATCAGCCCCAGCATTTT
TRBD1,TRBJ1-5,-,TRBV6-5,CASSYPSDRGLGQPQHF,TGTGCCAGCAGTTACCCTTCCGACAGGGGGCTGGGTCAGCCCCAGCATTTT
-,TRBJ2-7,-,TRBV5-4,CASSQRLSTVYEQYF,TGTGCCAGCAGCCAGCGATTGAGTACCGTGTACGAGCAGTACTTC
TRBD1,TRBJ2-1,-,TRBV20-1,CSARDFGRTGINEQFF,TGCAGTGCTAGAGATTTCGGCCGGACAGGGATAAATGAGCAGTTCTTC
-,TRBJ1-1,few,TRBV7-2,CASSYRNTEAFF,TGTGCCAGCAGCTACAGGAACACTGAAGCTTTCTTT
-,TRBJ2-3,once,TRBV12-3/TRBV12-4,CASSLYGVSTDTQYF,TGTGCCAGCAGTTTGTACGGGGTGAGCACAGATACGCAGTATTTT
TRBD1,TRBJ1-5,-,TRBV2,CASSPDRVSNQPQHF,TGTGCCAGCAGCCCGGACAGGGTTAGCAATCAGCCCCAGCATTTT
-,TRBJ2-2,-,TRBV2,CASSQPPGNIGELFF,TGTGCCAGCTCACAGCCACCGGGGAACATCGGGGAGCTGTTTTTT
TRBD2,TRBJ2-6,-,TRBV7-3,CASSLTSGEAGANVLTF,TGTGCCAGCAGCCTTACTAGCGGGGAAGCTGGGGCCAACGTCCTGACTTTC
-,TRBJ2-5,few,TRBV12-5,CASGLQRGKTQYF,TGTGCTAGTGGTTTGCAGAGGGGCAAGACCCAGTACTTC
TRBD2,TRBJ2-3,-,TRBV18,CASSRLAGVTDTQYF,TGTGCCAGCTCCCGACTAGCGGGGGTCACAGATACGCAGTATTTT